This TCR beta chain was sequenced during a study of molecular identifiers for immune sequencing clone quantification (dated by TCRdb to the late 2010s). With respect to the entire study: For a replicate experiment, RNA from approximately 20,000 or 98,000 naive CD8 T cells was divided into five aliquots, and four of the five aliquots were sequenced. The study was a methods study using CD8 T cells to benchmark molecular-identifier clustering-based TCR repertoire sequencing (MIDCIRS) and TCR RNA copy counting.

This clonotype was seen repeatedly, ten times or more. Its antigen has not been determined. Within one base of it there is no much larger clone, and no base qualities were kept. The CDR3 holds 15 amino acids from the cysteine to the phenylalanine. The DNA shown is the 45-base CDR3, in frame from base 1. CDR1 and CDR2 are drawn from the germline V gene (reference sequence): SGHNT, YYREEE. Trimming costs V 2 bases and J 5 bases, and their ends lie 13 bases apart. Preparation of the library involved PCR. TCRdb lists the instrument as Illumina HiSeq 4000. Bulk TCR libraries were generated as previously described, with the TCR primers listed in Table S5 used. The Qiagen AllPrep DNA/RNA kit was used to purify total RNA. Before any analysis, reads coming from multiple sequencing runs of the same library were combined into one pool. Concerning the study's data processing: Reads were retained only if the reads had an exact TCR constant sequence, and the retained reads were trimmed to 150 nt and grouped according to their 12-nt molecular barcodes. Reads in each barcode group were sub-clustered using a 15% Levenshtein threshold, and a quality-weighted consensus sequence was built for each RNA molecule. Non-functional sequences were removed, as were lower-count sequences one edit away from another. Based on fitting two negative binomial distributions, any barcode sub-cluster with under 20% of the maximum read count was discarded. TCRdb's own reprocessing of the public reads used fastp at Q25 and MiXCR and kept productive beta chains. Entries that share a CDR3 protein sequence are merged under the most common genes and DNA. TCRdb, not the original authors, processed these V and J calls. Recorded for this sample are about 67,000 distinct CDR3 sequences; 15% to 20% of them occurred a single time. The ten top clones hold approximately 1.6% of the sample.

Naive CD8 T cell libraries were made from 20,000 to 1,000,000 sorted cells using 10%, 30% or 50% of purified RNA. Naive CD8 T cells were FACS-sorted as CD8+CD4-CCR7+CD45RA+ on a BD FACSAria II into RLT Plus buffer. Nine to eleven TCR copies' worth of Jurkat RNA were spiked into about 20,000-1,100,000 naive CD8 T cell samples to test detection sensitivity. CD8 T cells were enriched using RosetteSep CD8+ T Cell Enrichment Cocktail and Ficoll-Paque, and the enriched cells then underwent ACK red cell lysis. What the study reported, not specific to this receptor: In CMV-specific effector cells, over 98% of molecules were held by clones above 20 RNA copies, whereas under 1% of molecules were held by such clones in naive cells. Highly expanded clone sizes could be underestimated because identical TCR molecules may share a barcode. When barcode sub-clustering was left out, chimeric consensus sequences inflated TCR diversity, with chimeras reaching as high as 47%. Modeling indicated approximately 3 TCR RNA copies recovered per cell, compared with around 10 by digital PCR, which implies a capture efficiency of 25% to 35%. Spiked-in Jurkat TCR RNA (approximately 10 copies' worth), which is not part of the donor repertoire, was contained in the naive libraries. A single cell's worth of spiked-in Jurkat TCR RNA was reported detectable even among 750,000 to 1,000,000 naive CD8 T cells.

The chain is assembled from TRBV5-4 and TRBJ2-2; TRBD1 is a possible D gene, resting on 5 matching bases. The clonotype originates from a human donor in good health. Some libraries in this study had Jurkat cell RNA spiked in. The sequencing input was naive CD8+ T cells from blood, with Jurkat cell RNA spiked in. Per the publication, the cell subset or site label means: FACS-sorted CD8+CD4-CCR7+CD45RA+ naive T cells. The DNA sequence is given as TGTGCCAGCAGCTTTTCGACAGCTCTAACCGGGGAGCTGTTTTTT. Its coded protein is CASSFSTALTGELFF.